The rows below give T cell receptor beta chains drawn from one sample of a study of neoadjuvant nivolumab and ipilimumab in lung cancer. TCRdb keeps only in-frame clones here, not all; method: immunoSEQ multiplex PCR. This sample has 30,000 or so clones, with roughly 90% found just once. Source: peripheral blood, taken after neoadjuvant nivolumab, alone or with ipilimumab, at or shortly before surgery. These receptors all stem from an adult with non-small cell lung cancer. Each CDR3 is given with its conserved first and last residue. D genes are given only for firm matches. A clone size is listed for some rows: how often the clone was seen (once, few, many), or a class if it is expanded.

>TRBJ1-3|15|TRBD1|.|TRBV5-1
TGCGCCAGCAGCTTGATCGGACAGGGGGGAAACACCATATATTTT
CASSLIGQGGNTIYF
>TRBJ2-5|15|.|.|TRBV5-1
TGCGCCAGCAGCTTAGGGACATTGGCCCAAGAGACCCAGTACTTC
CASSLGTLAQETQYF
>TRBJ2-1|15|TRBD2|.|TRBV5-4
TGTGCCAGCAGCCCTCCTAGCGGGAGTTATGGTGAGCAGTTCTTC
CASSPPSGSYGEQFF
>TRBJ1-2|13|.|.|TRBV27
TGTGCCAGCAGGAGTGCGACCGCTTATGGCTACACCTTC
CASRSATAYGYTF
>TRBJ2-5|16|TRBD2|.|TRBV7-6
TGTGCCAGCAGCCGAGGACTAGCGGGTCATGAGGAGACCCAGTACTTC
CASSRGLAGHEETQYF
>TRBJ2-1|17|TRBD1|once|TRBV19
TGTGCCAGTAGTTTGGCGGGACAGGGGGCTGGGATGAATGAGCAGTTCTTC
CASSLAGQGAGMNEQFF
>TRBJ1-1|15|.|.|TRBV27
TGTGCCAGCAGTTTCAGAGCCCGATCGAACACTGAAGCTTTCTTT
CASSFRARSNTEAFF
>TRBJ1-1|13|.|medium-sized|TRBV18
TGTGCCAGCTCACTTGGGGGGGACACTGAAGCTTTCTTT
CASSLGGDTEAFF
>TRBJ1-1|14|.|.|TRBV7-7
TGTGCCAGCAGCTTTGACACGCAGAACACTGAAGCTTTCTTT
CASSFDTQNTEAFF
>TRBJ1-2|14|.|.|TRBV6-1
TGTGCCAGCAGCAAACCGGGACACGACTATGGCTACACCTTC
CASSKPGHDYGYTF
>TRBJ1-3|13|.|.|TRBV7-9
TGTGCCTCTATCGGGACACCGGGAAACACCATATATTTT
CASIGTPGNTIYF
>TRBJ2-3|13|.|.|TRBV5-1
TGCGCCAGCAGCTTGGGCGGAACAGATACGCAGTATTTT
CASSLGGTDTQYF
>TRBJ1-5|16|.|.|TRBV7-8
TGTGCCAGCAGCTTAACTGGGACATATAGCAATCAGCCCCAGCATTTT
CASSLTGTYSNQPQHF
>TRBJ2-1|17|TRBD2|.|TRBV5-4
TGTGCCAGCAGCTCCCGAGCGGGAATCTCTACCTACAATGAGCAGTTCTTC
CASSSRAGISTYNEQFF
>TRBJ2-7|16|TRBD2|.|TRBV7-9
TGTGCCAGCAGCCCTACCTCTAGCGGGAGGGCCGTCGAGCAGTACTTC
CASSPTSSGRAVEQYF
>TRBJ2-1|14|.|.|TRBV2
TGTGCCAGCAGTGACCGGCTCCCGGACAATGAGCAGTTCTTC
CASSDRLPDNEQFF
>TRBJ2-1|15|.|.|TRBV9
TGTGCCAGCAGCAACGGGGGAAGCTCCTACAATGAGCAGTTCTTC
CASSNGGSSYNEQFF